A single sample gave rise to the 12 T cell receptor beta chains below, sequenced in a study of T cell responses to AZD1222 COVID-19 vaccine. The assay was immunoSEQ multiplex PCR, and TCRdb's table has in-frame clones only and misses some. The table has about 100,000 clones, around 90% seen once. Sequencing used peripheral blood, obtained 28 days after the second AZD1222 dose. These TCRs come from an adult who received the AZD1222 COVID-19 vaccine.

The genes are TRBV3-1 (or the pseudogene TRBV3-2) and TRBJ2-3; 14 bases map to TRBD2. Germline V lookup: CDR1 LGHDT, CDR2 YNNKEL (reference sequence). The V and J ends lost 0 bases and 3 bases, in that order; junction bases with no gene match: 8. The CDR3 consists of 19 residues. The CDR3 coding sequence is TGTGCCAGCAGCCAAGATAGTGTGAGACTAGCGGGAGGGACAGATACGCAGTATTTT. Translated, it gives CASSQDSVRLAGGTDTQYF.

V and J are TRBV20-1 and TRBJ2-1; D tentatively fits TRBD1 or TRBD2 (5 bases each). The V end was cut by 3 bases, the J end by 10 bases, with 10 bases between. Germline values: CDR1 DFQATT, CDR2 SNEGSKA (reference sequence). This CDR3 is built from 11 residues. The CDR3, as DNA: TGCAGTGCTAGCCAGGGCGGGGAGCAGTTCTTC. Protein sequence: CSASQGGEQFF.

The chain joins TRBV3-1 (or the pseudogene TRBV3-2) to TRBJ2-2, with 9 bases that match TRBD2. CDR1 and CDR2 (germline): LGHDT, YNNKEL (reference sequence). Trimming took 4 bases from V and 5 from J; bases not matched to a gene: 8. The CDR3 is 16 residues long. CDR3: CASSLKREVWTGELFF. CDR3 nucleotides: TGTGCCAGCAGCCTGAAGCGGGAGGTTTGGACCGGGGAGCTGTTTTTT.

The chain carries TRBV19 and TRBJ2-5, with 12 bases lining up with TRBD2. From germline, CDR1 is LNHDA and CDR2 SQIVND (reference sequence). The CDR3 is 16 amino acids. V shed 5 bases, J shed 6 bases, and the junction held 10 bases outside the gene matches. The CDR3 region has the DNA TGTGCCAGTAGTCTCGGACTAGCGGGGACCGGGAAGACCCAGTACTTC. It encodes CASSLGLAGTGKTQYF.

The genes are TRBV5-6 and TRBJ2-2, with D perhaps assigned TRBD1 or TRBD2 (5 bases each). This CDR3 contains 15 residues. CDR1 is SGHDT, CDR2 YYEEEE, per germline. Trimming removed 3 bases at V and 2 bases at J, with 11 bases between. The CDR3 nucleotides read TGTGCCAGCAGCTCGTTGGGGGTTAACACCGGGGAGCTGTTTTTT. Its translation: CASSSLGVNTGELFF. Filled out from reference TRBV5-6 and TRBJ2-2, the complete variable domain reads DAGVTQSPTHLIKTRGQQVTLRCSPKSGHDTVSWYQQALGQGPQFIFQYYEEEERQRGNFPDRFSGHQFPNYSSELNVNALLLGDSALYLCASSSLGVNTGELFFGEGSRLTVL.

The DNA for the CDR3 is TGTGCCGCAGGCGGTGGGGCTTTGTACCAAGAGACCCAGTACTTC. Translated: CAAGGGALYQETQYF. The chain uses TRBV28 and TRBJ2-5; a weak D match, TRBD1 (5 bases). Germline CDR1 reads MDHEN; CDR2 reads SYDVKM. Trimming removed 11 bases at V and 0 bases at J, with 19 bases between. The CDR3 spans 15 residues.

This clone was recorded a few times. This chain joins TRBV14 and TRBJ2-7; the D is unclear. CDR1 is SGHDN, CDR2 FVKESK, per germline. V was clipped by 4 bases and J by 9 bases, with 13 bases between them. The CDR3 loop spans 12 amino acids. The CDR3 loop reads CASSRPPGGQYF. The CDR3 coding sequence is TGTGCCAGCAGCCGGCCCCCCGGCGGGCAGTACTTC.

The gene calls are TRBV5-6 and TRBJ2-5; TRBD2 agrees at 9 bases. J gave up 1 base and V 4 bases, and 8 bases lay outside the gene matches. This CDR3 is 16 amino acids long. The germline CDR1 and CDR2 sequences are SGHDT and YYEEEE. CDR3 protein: CASSRPGTSTQETQYF. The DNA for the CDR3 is TGTGCCAGCAGCAGACCCGGGACTAGCACCCAAGAGACCCAGTACTTC.

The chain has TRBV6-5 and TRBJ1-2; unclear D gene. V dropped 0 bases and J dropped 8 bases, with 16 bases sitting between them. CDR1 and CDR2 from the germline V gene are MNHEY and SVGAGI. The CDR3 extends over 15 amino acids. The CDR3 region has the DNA TGTGCCAGCAGTTACTCGAGACCAGAAATCAGGGGCTACACCTTC. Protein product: CASSYSRPEIRGYTF.

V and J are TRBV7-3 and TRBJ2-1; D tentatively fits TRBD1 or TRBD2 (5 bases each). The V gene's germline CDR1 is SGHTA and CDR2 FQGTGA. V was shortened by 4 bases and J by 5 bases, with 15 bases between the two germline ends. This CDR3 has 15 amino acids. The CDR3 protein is CASSSRDPPDNEQFF. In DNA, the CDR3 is TGTGCCAGCAGCTCCAGGGACCCCCCAGACAATGAGCAGTTCTTC. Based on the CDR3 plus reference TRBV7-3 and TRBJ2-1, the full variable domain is GAGVSQTPSNKVTEKGKYVELRCDPISGHTALYWYRQSLGQGPEFLIYFQGTGAADDSGLPNDRFFAVRPEGSVSTLKIQRTERGDSAVYLCASSSRDPPDNEQFFGPGTRLTVL.

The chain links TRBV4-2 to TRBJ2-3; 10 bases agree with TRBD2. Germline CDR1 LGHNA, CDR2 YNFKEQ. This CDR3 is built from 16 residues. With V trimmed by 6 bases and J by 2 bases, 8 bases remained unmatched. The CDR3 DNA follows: TGTGCCAGCAGTCAATTAGCGGGAGGAAACACAGATACGCAGTATTTT. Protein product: CASSQLAGGNTDTQYF.

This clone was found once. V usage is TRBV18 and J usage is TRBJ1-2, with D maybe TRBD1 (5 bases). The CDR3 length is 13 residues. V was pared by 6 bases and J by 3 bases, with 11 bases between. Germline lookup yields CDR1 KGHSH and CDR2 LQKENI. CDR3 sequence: CASSSTADYGYTF. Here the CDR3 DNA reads TGTGCCAGCTCGTCGACAGCGGACTATGGCTACACCTTC.